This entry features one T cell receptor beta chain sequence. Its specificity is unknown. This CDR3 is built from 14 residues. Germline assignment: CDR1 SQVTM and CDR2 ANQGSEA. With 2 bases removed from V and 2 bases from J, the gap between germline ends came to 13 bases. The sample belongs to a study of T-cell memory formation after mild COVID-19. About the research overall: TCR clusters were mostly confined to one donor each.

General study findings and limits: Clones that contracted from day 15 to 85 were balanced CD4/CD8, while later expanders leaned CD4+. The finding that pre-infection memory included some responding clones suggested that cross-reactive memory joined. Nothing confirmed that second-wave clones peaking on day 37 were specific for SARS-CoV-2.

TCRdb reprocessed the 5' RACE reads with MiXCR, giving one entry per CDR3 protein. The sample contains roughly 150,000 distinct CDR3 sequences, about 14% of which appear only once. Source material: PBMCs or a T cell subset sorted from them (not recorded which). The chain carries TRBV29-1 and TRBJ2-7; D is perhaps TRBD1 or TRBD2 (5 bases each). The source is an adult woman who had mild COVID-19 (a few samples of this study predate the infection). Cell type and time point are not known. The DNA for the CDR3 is TGCAGCGTTGAAAGGGGCGGGCCCCCCTACGAGCAGTACTTC. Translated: CSVERGGPPYEQYF.